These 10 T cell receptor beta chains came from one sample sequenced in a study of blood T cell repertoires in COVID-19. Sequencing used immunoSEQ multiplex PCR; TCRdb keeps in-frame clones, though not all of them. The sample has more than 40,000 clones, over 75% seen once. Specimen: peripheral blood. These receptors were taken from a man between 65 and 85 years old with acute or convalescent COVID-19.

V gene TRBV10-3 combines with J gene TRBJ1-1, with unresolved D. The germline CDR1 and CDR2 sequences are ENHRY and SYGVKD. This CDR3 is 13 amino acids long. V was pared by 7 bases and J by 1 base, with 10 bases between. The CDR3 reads CAIMPGPNTEAFF. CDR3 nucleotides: TGTGCCATCATGCCAGGCCCGAACACTGAAGCTTTCTTT.

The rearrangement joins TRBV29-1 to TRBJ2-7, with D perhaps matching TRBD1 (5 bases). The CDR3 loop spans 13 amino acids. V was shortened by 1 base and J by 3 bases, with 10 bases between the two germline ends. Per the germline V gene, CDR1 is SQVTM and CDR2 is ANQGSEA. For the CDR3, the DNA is TGCAGCGTTGAAGTTGGGCAGGGCTACGAGCAGTACTTC. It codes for CSVEVGQGYEQYF.

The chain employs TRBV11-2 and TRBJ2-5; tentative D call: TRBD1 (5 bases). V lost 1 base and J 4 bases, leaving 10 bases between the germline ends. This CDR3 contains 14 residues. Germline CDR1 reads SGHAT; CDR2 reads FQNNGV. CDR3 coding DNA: TGTGCCAGCAGCTTAGTACCAGGGTTAGAGACCCAGTACTTC. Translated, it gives CASSLVPGLETQYF.

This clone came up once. CDR3 protein: CASSGGEGRGLGNEQFF. In DNA, the CDR3 is TGTGCCAGCAGCGGGGGAGAGGGGCGGGGCCTGGGCAATGAGCAGTTCTTC. The chain carries TRBV9 and TRBJ2-1, with a weak D call TRBD2 (6 bases). The V end was cut by 3 bases, the J end by 6 bases, with 22 bases between. The CDR3 runs to 17 residues. Germline V gene lookup returns CDR1 SGDLS and CDR2 YYNGEE.

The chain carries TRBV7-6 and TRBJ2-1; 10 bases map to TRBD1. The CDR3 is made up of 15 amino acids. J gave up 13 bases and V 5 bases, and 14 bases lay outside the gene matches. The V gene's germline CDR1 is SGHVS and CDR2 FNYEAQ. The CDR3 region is CASSPTGTGDLSQFF. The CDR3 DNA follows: TGTGCCAGCAGCCCGACCGGGACAGGGGACCTATCCCAGTTCTTC.

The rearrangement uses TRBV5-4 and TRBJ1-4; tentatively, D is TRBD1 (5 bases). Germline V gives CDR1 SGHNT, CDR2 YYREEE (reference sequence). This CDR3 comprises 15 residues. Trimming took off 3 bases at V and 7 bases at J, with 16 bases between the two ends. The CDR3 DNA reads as TGTGCCAGCAGCTCGGGGGGTAGGGCCGGTGAAAAACTGTTTTTT. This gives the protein CASSSGGRAGEKLFF.

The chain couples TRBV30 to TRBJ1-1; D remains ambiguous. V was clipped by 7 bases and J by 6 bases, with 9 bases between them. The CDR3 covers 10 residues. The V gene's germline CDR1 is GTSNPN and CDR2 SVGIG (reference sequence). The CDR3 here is CALGSAEAFF. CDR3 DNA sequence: TGTGCCTTGGGTAGCGCTGAAGCTTTCTTT. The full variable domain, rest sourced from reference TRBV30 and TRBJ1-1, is SQTIHQWPATLVQPVGSPLSLECTVEGTSNPNLYWYRQAAGRGLQLLFYSVGIGQISSEVPQNLSASRPQDRQFILSSKKLLLSDSGFYLCALGSAEAFFGQGTRLTVV.

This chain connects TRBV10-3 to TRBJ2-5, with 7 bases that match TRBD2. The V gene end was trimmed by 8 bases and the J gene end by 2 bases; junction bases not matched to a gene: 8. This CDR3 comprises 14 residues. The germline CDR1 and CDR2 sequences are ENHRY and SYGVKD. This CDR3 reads CAISQSGGQETQYF. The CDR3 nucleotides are TGTGCCATCTCCCAATCGGGAGGTCAAGAGACCCAGTACTTC.

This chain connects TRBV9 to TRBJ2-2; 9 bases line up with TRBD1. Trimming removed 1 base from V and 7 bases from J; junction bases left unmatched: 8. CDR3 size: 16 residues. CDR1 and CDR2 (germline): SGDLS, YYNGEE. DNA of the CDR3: TGTGCCAGCAGCGTACGGGACAGGGTTAATAACGGGGAGCTGTTTTTT. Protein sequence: CASSVRDRVNNGELFF.

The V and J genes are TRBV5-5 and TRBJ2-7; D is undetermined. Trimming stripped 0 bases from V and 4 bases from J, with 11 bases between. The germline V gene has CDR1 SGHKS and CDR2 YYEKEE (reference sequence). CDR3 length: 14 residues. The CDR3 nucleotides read TGTGCCAGCAGCTTGGCCAGGAATGGGTACGAGCAGTACTTC. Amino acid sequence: CASSLARNGYEQYF.